The present TCR beta chain was sequenced within a study of PD-1 blockade in mismatch repair-deficient tumors. TCRdb keeps only in-frame clones here, not all; method: immunoSEQ multiplex PCR. Of 75,000 to 80,000 clones listed, approximately 81% are singletons. This CDR3 is 15 amino acids long. Trimming cost V 4 bases and J 7 bases; bases outside gene matches: 6. CDR1 and CDR2 (germline): SGHNT, YYREEE (reference sequence). The sequences come from peripheral blood, collected 44 weeks after starting pembrolizumab. This sequence was found in an adult with mismatch repair-deficient cancer. The chain has TRBV5-4 and TRBJ2-1; 12 nucleotides line up with TRBD1. CDR3 sequence reads: CASSPGQGALNEQFF. The DNA for the CDR3 is TGTGCCAGCAGCCCGGGACAGGGGGCCTTAAATGAGCAGTTCTTC.